These T cell receptor beta chains were read from a single sample in a study of T-cell reconstitution after alpha-beta-depleted transplantation in children. TCRdb analysed the PCR reads with MiXCR anew, one entry per CDR3 protein. The sample records about 250,000 distinct CDR3 sequences, about 24% being singletons. The sample in question was PBMCs, mostly from graft donor cells, obtained 360 days after TCRalphabeta/CD19-depleted stem cell transplant. The origin of the receptors is a female patient aged 2-15 years who had a stem cell transplant for congenital amegakaryocytic thrombocytopenia, so the T cells may come from the graft donor. Each CDR3 is given with its conserved first and last residue. Each record gives: V gene, D gene, clone size, J gene, CDR3 DNA, CDR3 protein. D genes are given only for firm matches. The size of a clone is reported for some rows only, either as once, few or many, or as a class for expanded clones.

>TRBV19|.|.|TRBJ2-2
TGTGCCAGTAGTATAGGACGCACCTCAAGATACACCGGGGAGCTGTTTTTT
CASSIGRTSRYTGELFF
>TRBV5-1|.|many|TRBJ2-1
TGCGCCAGCAGCTTGTCGGGAGTTTCGCTGTACAATGAGCAGTTCTTC
CASSLSGVSLYNEQFF
>TRBV5-4|TRBD1|few|TRBJ2-1
TGTGCCAGCAGCACAGGTGGCTTTCCGGGACAGGGGTACAATGAGCAGTTCTTC
CASSTGGFPGQGYNEQFF
>TRBV19|.|few|TRBJ2-1
TGTGCCAGTAGTATTACGGGGGGCGCGAGCTCCTACAATGAGCAGTTCTTC
CASSITGGASSYNEQFF
>TRBV25-1|.|few|TRBJ2-7
TGTGCCAGCAGTGACGGGACCGCCTACGAGCAGTACTTC
CASSDGTAYEQYF
>TRBV11-2|.|.|TRBJ2-1
TGTGCCAGCAGCTTAGGTAACAATGAGCAGTTCTTC
CASSLGNNEQFF
>TRBV6-5|.|.|TRBJ1-6
TGTGCCAGCAGTATAGGGCTCGGGGGTGGGAATTCACCCCTCCACTTT
CASSIGLGGGNSPLHF
>TRBV28|.|.|TRBJ2-1
TGTGCCAGCAGTAAGATAGGGACGGACTACAATGAGCAGTTCTTC
CASSKIGTDYNEQFF
>TRBV20-1|.|many|TRBJ1-5
TGCAGTGTTGCGGCCCTTGGTGAGCCCCAGCATTTT
CSVAALGEPQHF
>TRBV7-6|TRBD2|.|TRBJ2-3
TGTGCCAGCAGCTTAGAACTAGCGGCTATAGGCACAGATACGCAGTATTTT
CASSLELAAIGTDTQYF
>TRBV5-1|TRBD2|few|TRBJ2-7
TGCGCCAGCAGCTTGGTCCTAGCGGGGAATATCCCCTACGAGCAGTACTTC
CASSLVLAGNIPYEQYF
>TRBV29-1|.|few|TRBJ1-2
TGCAGCGTTCAGCATTACGCGGCCTATGGCTACACCTTC
CSVQHYAAYGYTF
>TRBV28|.|few|TRBJ2-1
TGTGCCAGCAGCGCCCTTGGGGGGCCAGTACGCTCCTACAATGAGCAGTTCTTC
CASSALGGPVRSYNEQFF
>TRBV19|.|.|TRBJ1-4
TGTGCCAGTAGTACGGACGACGAAAAACTGTTTTTT
CASSTDDEKLFF
>TRBV20-1|.|.|TRBJ1-5
TGCAGTGCTAGATCGGACCTGAATCAGCCCCAGCATTTT
CSARSDLNQPQHF
>TRBV12-3/TRBV12-4|TRBD2|.|TRBJ2-7
TGTGCCAGCAGTTTCGCGCGGGAGGACGAGCAGTACTTC
CASSFAREDEQYF
>TRBV10-3|.|many|TRBJ2-4
TGTGCCATCAGTGAACAGGGACTAGCCAAAAACATTCAGTACTTC
CAISEQGLAKNIQYF
>TRBV5-1|.|few|TRBJ2-4
TGCGCCAGCAGCTCATACGACGGAGCCAAAAACATTCAGTACTTC
CASSSYDGAKNIQYF
>TRBV12-3/TRBV12-4|TRBD1|few|TRBJ2-2
TGTGCCAGCAGTCGACAGGGAATTGCGACCGGGGAGCTGTTTTTT
CASSRQGIATGELFF
>TRBV4-1|TRBD1|few|TRBJ2-7
TGCGCCAGCAGCCAACTATGGACAGGGAATTGGGGTATGGCGTATGACGAGCAGTACTTC
CASSQLWTGNWGMAYDEQYF
>TRBV28|.|few|TRBJ2-7
TGTGCCAGCCGTGCGGACACGGGAGCGATGGACGAGCAGTACTTC
CASRADTGAMDEQYF
>TRBV2|.|.|TRBJ2-7
TGTGCCAGCGGGACCCTTTCCTACGAGCAGTACTTC
CASGTLSYEQYF
>TRBV12-3/TRBV12-4|TRBD1|few|TRBJ1-1
TGTGCCAGCAGTTTAGTCGGGACAGGGGGGCTTAGCTCTGAAGCTTTCTTT
CASSLVGTGGLSSEAFF
>TRBV19|TRBD1|.|TRBJ1-5
TGTGCCAGTACGACAGGGGTTAGCAATCAGCCCCAGCATTTT
CASTTGVSNQPQHF
>TRBV25-1|.|few|TRBJ2-4
TGTGCCAGCAGTGGTTTCGGGGTAGCCAAAAACATTCAGTACTTC
CASSGFGVAKNIQYF
>TRBV5-1|.|few|TRBJ2-1
TGCGCCAGCAAGTTGGGTTCGAATGAGCAGTTCTTC
CASKLGSNEQFF
>TRBV12-3/TRBV12-4|.|many|TRBJ2-2
TGTGCCAGCAGTTTCCCCTTAGAGGGCCCCGGGGAGCTGTTTTTT
CASSFPLEGPGELFF